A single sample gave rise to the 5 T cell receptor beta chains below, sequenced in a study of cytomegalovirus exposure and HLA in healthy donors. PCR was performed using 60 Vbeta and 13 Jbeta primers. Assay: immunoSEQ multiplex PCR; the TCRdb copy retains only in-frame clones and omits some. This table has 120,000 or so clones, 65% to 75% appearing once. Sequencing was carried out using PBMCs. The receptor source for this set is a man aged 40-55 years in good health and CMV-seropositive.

In nucleotides, the CDR3 is TGCAGCGGCGGAAACAGGTTCTCCGGGGAGCTGTTTTTT. Its translation is CSGGNRFSGELFF. The chain recombines TRBV29-1 with TRBJ2-2; D may be TRBD1 (5 bases). Trimming removed 7 bases from V and 6 bases from J, with 15 bases in between. The CDR3 sequence is 13 residues long. Germline V gene data show CDR1 as SQVTM and CDR2 as ANQGSEA.

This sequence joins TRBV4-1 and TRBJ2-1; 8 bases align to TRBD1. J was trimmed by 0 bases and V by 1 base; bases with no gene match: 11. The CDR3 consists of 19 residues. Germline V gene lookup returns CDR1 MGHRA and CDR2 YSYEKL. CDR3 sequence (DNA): TGCGCCAGCAGCCAAGTGAGGAGCGGACAGGGTAGCTCCTACAATGAGCAGTTCTTC. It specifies CASSQVRSGQGSSYNEQFF.

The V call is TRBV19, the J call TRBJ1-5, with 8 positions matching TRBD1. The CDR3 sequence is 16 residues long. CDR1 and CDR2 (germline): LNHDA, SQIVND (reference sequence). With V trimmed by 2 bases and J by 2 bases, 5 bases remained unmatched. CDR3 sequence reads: CASSITRGPGNQPQHF. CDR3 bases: TGTGCCAGTAGTATAACCAGGGGGCCGGGCAATCAGCCCCAGCATTTT. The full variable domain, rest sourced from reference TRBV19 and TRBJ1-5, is DGGITQSPKYLFRKEGQNVTLSCEQNLNHDAMYWYRQDPGQGLRLIYYSQIVNDFQKGDIAEGYSVSREKKESFPLTVTSAQKNPTAFYLCASSITRGPGNQPQHFGDGTRLSIL.

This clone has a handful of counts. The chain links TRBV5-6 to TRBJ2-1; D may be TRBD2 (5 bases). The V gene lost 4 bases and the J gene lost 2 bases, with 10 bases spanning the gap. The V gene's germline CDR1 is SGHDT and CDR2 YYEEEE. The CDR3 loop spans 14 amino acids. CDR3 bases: TGTGCCAGCAGCGACGGGATTCCCTACAATGAGCAGTTCTTC. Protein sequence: CASSDGIPYNEQFF. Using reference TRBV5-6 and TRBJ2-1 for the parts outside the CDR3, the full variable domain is DAGVTQSPTHLIKTRGQQVTLRCSPKSGHDTVSWYQQALGQGPQFIFQYYEEEERQRGNFPDRFSGHQFPNYSSELNVNALLLGDSALYLCASSDGIPYNEQFFGPGTRLTVL.

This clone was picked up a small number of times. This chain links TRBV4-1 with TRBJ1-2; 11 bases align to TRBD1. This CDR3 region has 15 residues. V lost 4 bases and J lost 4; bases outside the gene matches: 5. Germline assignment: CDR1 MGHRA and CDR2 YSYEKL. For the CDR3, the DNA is TGCGCCAGCAGCCCGGGACAGGGGGAAGGCTATGGCTACACCTTC. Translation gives CASSPGQGEGYGYTF.